A selection of T cell receptor beta chains follows, all from one sample in a study of vaccination and CD4 T cells after COVID-19. TCRdb processed the PCR reads anew with MiXCR; each CDR3 protein has one entry. The repertoire consists of about 20,000 distinct CDR3 sequences, with 45% to 60% occurring once and the leading ten covering over 7%. These TCRs are of unknown antigen specificity. The specimen sequenced was CD4+ T cells from blood, cultured in vitro. The receptors here all came from a human donor who had recovered from COVID-19. Both conserved end residues are part of each CDR3. Size is stated for part of the rows, as once, few or many counts, or as a class when the clone is expanded.

TRBV2,TRBJ2-1,NA,CASSEALHRMSGSSYNEQFF
TRBV20-1,TRBJ2-5,NA,CSARSVLGETQYF
TRBV7-2,TRBJ1-3,few,CASSLGGQGITGNTIYF
TRBV20-1,TRBJ2-1,few,CSANSGRDYNEQFF
TRBV19,TRBJ1-1,NA,CASSIRTGRIEAFF
TRBV2,TRBJ2-5,NA,CASSRNRQETQYF
TRBV12-3/TRBV12-4,TRBJ1-1,NA,CATRTQAYTEAFF
TRBV24-1,TRBJ2-6,NA,CATSGSSGANVLTF
TRBV2,TRBJ1-2,NA,CASSPTRQTEHGYTF
TRBV28,TRBJ1-5,few,CASRRGMGNQPQHF
TRBV20-1,TRBJ2-2,NA,CSAIASSGGLNTGELFF
TRBV6-1,TRBJ2-1,NA,CASSGRGVEQFF
TRBV24-1,TRBJ2-1,NA,CANQDGMGKLVGEQFF
TRBV27,TRBJ2-7,NA,CASKILSLGPSYEQYF
TRBV7-2,TRBJ1-2,once,CASSLDPGAQDGYTF
TRBV7-9,TRBJ1-1,NA,CASSLLSDQTEAFF
TRBV6-1,TRBJ1-3,NA,CASSERTGSSSGNTIYF
TRBV5-4,TRBJ2-7,NA,CASSLGSGQHSYEQYF
TRBV11-3,TRBJ2-3,NA,CASSSYGTPDTQYF
TRBV30,TRBJ1-2,NA,CAWSVLQAPNYGYTF
TRBV20-1,TRBJ1-2,few,CSASRQGRANGYTF
TRBV9,TRBJ1-1,NA,CASSVEAGYTEAFF
TRBV6-1,TRBJ2-7,NA,CASSGSYEQYF
TRBV27,TRBJ2-1,NA,CASSRTSGYNEQFF
TRBV10-3,TRBJ1-2,few,CAISEPPGLGRGYTF
TRBV6-5,TRBJ2-1,NA,CASSYGQSRYNEQFF
TRBV11-2,TRBJ2-3,NA,CASSASDPGDTQYF
TRBV9,TRBJ2-1,NA,CASSPRWGASGSHEQFF
TRBV6-1,TRBJ1-6,few,CASSNGRFKDSPLHF
TRBV20-1,TRBJ2-1,NA,CSARDFRATYNEQFF